This T cell receptor beta chain was captured by sequencing in a study of CD8+CD57+ T cells in acquired aplastic anemia. Concerning this clonotype: No antigen is known for it.

Genomic DNA acted as the template from which TCR beta VDJ combination and CDR3 sequence profiling were carried out. TCRdb processed the reads anew with MiXCR; each CDR3 protein has one entry. The sample lists a few hundred thousand distinct CDR3 sequences, under 60% seen once, with 1% to 1.5% in the top ten. This CDR3 comprises 15 residues. CDR1 and CDR2 from the germline V gene are SEHNR and FQNEAQ (reference sequence). V was clipped by 2 bases and J by 4 bases, with 14 bases between them. Study results and limitations: Patients and controls had CD8+ Simpson's diversity values that were not significantly distinct. The number of CD8+ CDR3 sequences shared by patients and controls was roughly 31.

The authors sequenced patients whose flow cytometry had shown CD8+CD57+ cell expansion. Sequencing used sorted CD4+, CD8+, or CD8+CD57+ T cells (not recorded which) from PBMCs. This receptor was taken from a human donor with aplastic anemia. The chain joins TRBV7-9 to TRBJ1-1; D remains unclear. CDR3 residues: CASSLSEGRVTEAFF. DNA of the CDR3: TGTGCCAGCAGCTTATCAGAAGGGAGAGTCACTGAAGCTTTCTTT.